This passage covers 23 T cell receptor beta chains from one sample sequenced in a study of blood T cell repertoires in COVID-19. Assay: immunoSEQ multiplex PCR; the TCRdb copy retains only in-frame clones and omits some. The sample includes nearly 80,000 clones, approximately 80% of them seen just once. Sequencing was performed on peripheral blood. Receptors were obtained from a woman between 70 and 85 years old with acute or convalescent COVID-19.

This clone appeared a few times. The chain links TRBV5-1 to TRBJ1-1, with TRBD1 as a possible D gene (6 bases). The germline CDR1 and CDR2 sequences are SGHRS and YFSETQ. The ends were cut back, 1 base at V and 5 bases at J, with 12 bases in the middle. The CDR3 loop spans 14 amino acids. The CDR3 nucleotides read TGCGCCAGCAGCTTGCGACAGGACAGTACTGAAGCTTTCTTT. This sequence encodes CASSLRQDSTEAFF.

V usage is TRBV6-2 or TRBV6-3 and J usage is TRBJ2-3; perhaps TRBD1 as D (6 bases). Germline CDR1 reads MNHEY; CDR2 reads SVGEGT. This CDR3 has 16 residues. V dropped 0 bases and J dropped 2 bases, with 12 bases sitting between them. The CDR3 DNA reads as TGTGCCAGCAGTTACTCAGGCAGGGGCCCCACAGATACGCAGTATTTT. This gives the protein CASSYSGRGPTDTQYF.

This sequence joins TRBV29-1 and TRBJ2-7; TRBD2 matches 12 bases. The CDR3 sequence is 14 residues long. Trimming cost V 6 bases and J 7 bases; bases outside gene matches: 10. Germline V gene lookup returns CDR1 SQVTM and CDR2 ANQGSEA. DNA for the CDR3: TGCAGCGTATACGGACTAGCGGGGACGGAAGAGCAGTACTTC. Encoded protein: CSVYGLAGTEEQYF.

The J gene is TRBJ2-1, the V gene TRBV5-6; D is possibly TRBD1 (5 bases). CDR3 length equals 15 residues. Deletions cut 0 bases from V and 4 bases from J, with 11 bases between. Germline V gene data show CDR1 as SGHDT and CDR2 as YYEEEE. DNA for the CDR3: TGTGCCAGCAGCTTGGGATGGGGCGCTTACAATGAGCAGTTCTTC. Encoded protein: CASSLGWGAYNEQFF.

The chain links TRBV6-5 to TRBJ2-2; 10 positions agree with TRBD1. Germline loops: CDR1 MNHEY, CDR2 SVGAGI. V shed 6 bases, J shed 8 bases, and the junction held 6 bases outside the gene matches. The CDR3 is made up of 14 amino acids. The CDR3 sequence: CASSGQGGSGELFF. CDR3 sequence (DNA): TGTGCCAGCAGCGGACAGGGGGGGTCTGGGGAGCTGTTTTTT.

CDR3: CASRQGSPNEKLFF. As DNA, the CDR3 is TGTGCCAGTAGACAGGGGTCACCTAATGAAAAACTGTTTTTT. V and J are TRBV19 and TRBJ1-4; the match to TRBD1 covers 7 bases. CDR1 and CDR2 from the germline V gene are LNHDA and SQIVND (reference sequence). The length of the CDR3 is 14 residues. V shed 6 bases and J 3 bases; nucleotides not matched to a gene: 4.

The J gene is TRBJ1-6, the V gene TRBV3-1 (or the pseudogene TRBV3-2); 7 positions match TRBD1. This CDR3 contains 17 residues. V dropped 1 base and J dropped 3; count of bases not matched to a gene: 6. Looked up from germline, CDR1 is LGHDT and CDR2 is YNNKEL (reference sequence). In DNA form, the CDR3 reads TGTGCCAGCAGCCAAGTAGGAGACAGGGTCTATAATTCACCCCTCCACTTT. Protein product: CASSQVGDRVYNSPLHF.

This clone was seen only a few times. CDR3 DNA: TGTGCCAGCAGTCTGTTGACAGGCCCCTACGAGCAGTACTTC. Residues: CASSLLTGPYEQYF. V is TRBV6-6 and J is TRBJ2-7; D may be TRBD1 (6 bases). This CDR3 has 14 residues. Germline V gene lookup returns CDR1 MNHNY and CDR2 SVGAGI (reference sequence). V lost 5 bases and J 2 bases, leaving 13 bases between the germline ends.

This clone was recorded a few times. The same CDR3 arises from other DNA sequences in this sample as well. The chain combines TRBV6-6 with TRBJ1-6; the match to TRBD1 covers 8 bases. Germline V CDR1 and CDR2: MNHNY, SVGAGI (reference sequence). V dropped 4 bases and J dropped 6; count of bases not matched to a gene: 2. The CDR3 loop spans 14 amino acids. CDR3 amino acids: CASSSGQGNSPLHF. The CDR3 DNA is TGTGCCAGCAGTTCCGGACAGGGTAATTCACCCCTCCACTTT.

The gene calls are TRBV5-1 and TRBJ1-6; 8 positions agree with TRBD1. This CDR3 spans 16 amino acids. J gave up 5 bases and V 2 bases, and 6 bases lay outside the gene matches. The germline V gene encodes CDR1 SGHRS and CDR2 YFSETQ. The CDR3 region has the DNA TGCGCCAGCAGCTTTAGAGGACAGGGCGATAATTCACCCCTCCACTTT. The encoded protein is CASSFRGQGDNSPLHF. Variable domain in full (rest from reference TRBV5-1 and TRBJ1-6): KAGVTQTPRYLIKTRGQQVTLSCSPISGHRSVSWYQQTPGQGLQFLFEYFSETQRNKGNFPGRFSGRQFSNSRSEMNVSTLELGDSALYLCASSFRGQGDNSPLHFGNGTRLTVT.

The chain couples TRBV7-9 to TRBJ1-1, with 10 bases fitting TRBD1. V dropped 6 bases and J dropped 5; count of bases not matched to a gene: 3. This CDR3 contains 13 residues. CDR1 and CDR2 (germline): SEHNR, FQNEAQ (reference sequence). The CDR3 nucleotides read TGTGCCAGCAGTGACAGGGGGCAAACTGAAGCTTTCTTT. Its protein is CASSDRGQTEAFF.

This clone was counted only a few times. V gene TRBV10-2 combines with J gene TRBJ2-7; 7 nucleotides match TRBD2. The junction had 13 bases not matched to a gene; V was cut back by 3 bases and J by 2 bases. CDR3 length: 17 amino acids. Germline CDR1 and CDR2: WSHSY and SAAADI. The CDR3 DNA is TGCGCCAGCAGTGACCGGGACTACCAGTGCCCCACCTACGAGCAGTACTTC. It encodes CASSDRDYQCPTYEQYF.

This clone was seen a handful of times. V usage is TRBV5-1 and J usage is TRBJ1-2, with 8 bases aligning to TRBD1. V gave up 6 bases and J gave up 6 bases; unmatched junction bases: 13. This CDR3 is 15 amino acids long. Germline CDR1 and CDR2: SGHRS and YFSETQ. The CDR3 loop reads CASNLGQGGEDGYTF. In nucleotides, the CDR3 is TGCGCCAGCAATTTAGGACAGGGAGGAGAGGATGGCTACACCTTC.

The chain recombines TRBV19 with TRBJ2-1, with TRBD2 matching over 13 bases. The CDR3 runs 15 residues. The junction had 6 bases not matched to a gene; V was cut back by 5 bases and J by 8 bases. Germline V gene data show CDR1 as LNHDA and CDR2 as SQIVND (reference sequence). The CDR3 loop is CASSWTSGSWDEQFF. In DNA form, the CDR3 reads TGTGCCAGTAGTTGGACTAGCGGGAGTTGGGATGAGCAGTTCTTC.

This rearrangement joins TRBV5-5 to TRBJ1-1; D call uncertain. Germline loops: CDR1 SGHKS, CDR2 YYEKEE (reference sequence). Trimming cost V 4 bases and J 5 bases, with 15 bases left between them. The CDR3 consists of 14 residues. The CDR3 sequence is CASSPRPGPTEAFF. The CDR3 DNA sequence: TGTGCCAGCAGCCCCCGACCGGGTCCAACTGAAGCTTTCTTT.

The chain couples TRBV30 to TRBJ2-6; 8 positions agree with TRBD1. Germline V gives CDR1 GTSNPN, CDR2 SVGIG (reference sequence). This CDR3 region has 17 residues. Trimming at V came to 1 base and at J to 0 bases, leaving 5 bases not matched to a gene. CDR3 loop: CAWSGDRSSSGANVLTF. The CDR3 bases are TGTGCCTGGAGTGGGGACAGGTCAAGCTCTGGGGCCAACGTCCTGACTTTC. The whole variable domain, remainder taken from reference TRBV30 and TRBJ2-6, is SQTIHQWPATLVQPVGSPLSLECTVEGTSNPNLYWYRQAAGRGLQLLFYSVGIGQISSEVPQNLSASRPQDRQFILSSKKLLLSDSGFYLCAWSGDRSSSGANVLTFGAGSRLTVL.

CDR3 DNA sequence: TGTGCCAGCAGTGAGGAGACAGGGGGCTATTCACCCCTCCACTTT. It translates to CASSEETGGYSPLHF. The chain recombines TRBV2 with TRBJ1-6; 10 bases line up with TRBD1. Trimming cost V 3 bases and J 8 bases; bases outside gene matches: 4. Germline assignment: CDR1 SNHLY and CDR2 FYNNEI. The CDR3 covers 15 residues.

The rearrangement uses TRBV4-2 and TRBJ2-1; TRBD2 matches at 9 bases. The CDR3 has 15 residues. Germline CDR1 and CDR2: LGHNA and YNFKEQ. The V and J ends lost 2 bases and 6 bases, in that order; junction bases with no gene match: 5. The chain's CDR3 is CASSQQTSGFNEQFF. In DNA, the CDR3 is TGTGCCAGCAGCCAACAAACTAGCGGGTTCAATGAGCAGTTCTTC.

This clone occurred once. The rearrangement uses TRBV5-1 and TRBJ1-5; D is unclear. The CDR3 length is 15 residues. Deletions cut 0 bases from V and 5 bases from J, with 12 bases between. Germline V gene sequence: CDR1 SGHRS, CDR2 YFSETQ. The CDR3 spells CASSLAGKVDQPQHF. CDR3 nucleotides: TGCGCCAGCAGCTTGGCGGGAAAGGTGGATCAGCCCCAGCATTTT.

The chain joins TRBV7-2 to TRBJ2-5; TRBD1 matches 7 bases. Looked up from germline, CDR1 is SGHTA and CDR2 is FQGNSA. The length of the CDR3 is 15 residues. V lost 0 bases, J lost 3 bases, and 4 bases stayed unmatched. CDR3 nucleotide sequence: TGTGCCAGCAGCTTAGCGACAGGGTGGAAAGAGACCCAGTACTTC. It translates to CASSLATGWKETQYF. The full variable domain, completed using reference TRBV7-2 and TRBJ2-5, is GAGVSQSPSNKVTEKGKDVELRCDPISGHTALYWYRQSLGQGLEFLIYFQGNSAPDKSGLPSDRFSAERTGGSVSTLTIQRTQQEDSAVYLCASSLATGWKETQYFGPGTRLLVL.

The chain is built from TRBV5-1 and TRBJ2-5; TRBD1 aligns across 7 bases. CDR3 length: 16 residues. Germline V gives CDR1 SGHRS, CDR2 YFSETQ. V gave up 7 bases and J gave up 4 bases; unmatched junction bases: 16. CDR3 protein: CASRGQRGTIGETQYF. The CDR3 bases are TGCGCCAGCCGGGGACAGAGGGGCACAATAGGAGAGACCCAGTACTTC.

This chain connects TRBV24-1 to TRBJ2-3; no clear D. This CDR3 is 14 amino acids long. CDR1 is KGHDR and CDR2 is SFDVKD in the germline V gene. V was clipped by 3 bases and J by 6 bases, with 12 bases between them. CDR3 loop: CATSDQQPVDTQYF. In DNA form, the CDR3 reads TGTGCCACCAGTGATCAACAACCAGTCGATACGCAGTATTTT.

The rearrangement links TRBV7-3 to TRBJ1-1; the match to TRBD1 covers 8 bases. In germline, CDR1 is SGHTA, CDR2 FQGTGA. The CDR3 is 14 residues long. Trimming cost V 0 bases and J 4 bases; bases outside gene matches: 1. The DNA of the CDR3 is TGTGCCAGCAGCTTAACCGACAGGGGCACTGAAGCTTTCTTT. This sequence encodes CASSLTDRGTEAFF.